The 17 T cell receptor beta chains below were found in one sample sequenced in a study of spatial heterogeneity in lung cancer. Whole-study findings and limits: Tracking of tumor mutation counts was seen in expanded intratumoral alpha and beta TCR counts.

These receptors' antigens are unknown. TCRdb analysed the 5' RACE reads with MiXCR anew, one entry per CDR3 protein. The sample carries thousands of distinct CDR3 sequences, about 10% recorded once. Time point here: sample taken at primary tumor resection. This material consisted of lung tumor tissue, taken at surgery. Every receptor here comes from a male donor with early-stage non-small cell lung cancer.

This clonotype is categorized as medium-sized. The size of this beta chain means little, since it is a stray read in a library made for alpha chains. The chain carries TRBV6-2 or TRBV6-3 and TRBJ1-2; 8 bases are a match to TRBD1. There are 17 residues in the CDR3. Germline loops: CDR1 MNHEY, CDR2 SVGEGT. V shed 7 bases and J 2 bases; nucleotides not matched to a gene: 15. CDR3 in amino acids: CASTKGQDNLGNYGYTF. The CDR3 DNA reads TGTGCCAGCACCAAGGGACAGGACAACCTTGGCAACTATGGCTACACCTTC.

This clonotype is medium-sized by share. The library was built for alpha chains, so this beta chain is an off-target read and its size means little. The chain uses TRBV29-1 and TRBJ1-3; 8 nucleotides align to TRBD1. Looked up from germline, CDR1 is SQVTM and CDR2 is ANQGSEA. The J segment lost 0 bases and the V segment lost 4 bases, leaving 5 bases of the junction unmatched. The CDR3 extends over 15 amino acids. The CDR3 here is CSVGQGQASGNTIYF. The CDR3 DNA reads TGCAGCGTTGGACAGGGGCAAGCCTCTGGAAACACCATATATTTT.

This clonotype is categorized as medium-sized. This beta chain came through as a stray read in a library set up for alpha chains, and its size says little. V and J are TRBV6-6 and TRBJ2-3; D is unresolved. The germline V gene encodes CDR1 MNHNY and CDR2 SVGAGI (reference sequence). V lost 0 bases and J lost 0, with 13 bases in between. CDR3 size: 17 residues. The CDR3 region has the DNA TGTGCCAGCAGTTACTCCATTCATGCCACTAGCACAGATACGCAGTATTTT. Translating it yields CASSYSIHATSTDTQYF.

This clonotype was seen ten or more times. With the library built for alpha chains, this beta chain is off target and its frequency is not meaningful. This chain joins TRBV6-5 and TRBJ2-7, with D tentatively TRBD2 (5 bases). V lost 0 bases to trimming and J lost 7 bases, with 10 bases between them. The V gene's germline CDR1 is MNHEY and CDR2 SVGAGI. This CDR3 has 13 amino acids. The CDR3 coding sequence is TGTGCCAGCAGTTACTCGAGTAGAGGGGAGCAGTACTTC. Its translation: CASSYSSRGEQYF.

This clonotype is judged medium-sized. A library made for alpha chains picked up this beta chain off target, so its size means little. This chain connects TRBV6-4 to TRBJ2-2; possibly TRBD2 for D (6 bases). This CDR3 is built from 15 residues. The V gene lost 6 bases and the J gene lost 6 bases, with 17 bases spanning the gap. Germline CDR1 and CDR2: MRHNA and SNTAGT. CDR3: CASSRLGGAAGELFF. The CDR3 DNA follows: TGTGCCAGCAGCCGACTCGGGGGAGCGGCCGGGGAGCTGTTTTTT.

By share of the sample, this clonotype is medium-sized. This beta chain is a stray read from a library made for alpha chains; its abundance is not meaningful. The gene calls are TRBV10-3 and TRBJ1-5; D unresolved. The germline gives CDR1 ENHRY, CDR2 SYGVKD. The CDR3 has 14 residues. With 0 bases removed from V and 7 bases from J, the gap between germline ends came to 10 bases. The CDR3 bases are TGTGCCATCAGTGAGTCCGCGGAAAGGCAGCCCCAGCATTTT. Translating it yields CAISESAERQPQHF.

By share, this clonotype counts as medium-sized (0.01 to 0.1%). This beta chain appears as a stray read in a library generated for alpha chains; its size is not informative. This rearrangement joins TRBV10-3 to TRBJ2-1, with D possibly being TRBD2 (7 bases). There are 18 residues in the CDR3. The germline V gene has CDR1 ENHRY and CDR2 SYGVKD. Trimming stripped 0 bases from V and 1 base from J, with 16 bases between. CDR3 sequence reads: CAISESPRAGASYNEQFF. CDR3 nucleotide sequence: TGTGCCATCAGTGAGTCGCCGCGTGCGGGGGCTTCCTACAATGAGCAGTTCTTC.

This clonotype ranks as medium-sized. Since it is a stray read in a library aimed at alpha chains, this beta chain has a size that is not meaningful. This chain joins TRBV6-2 or TRBV6-3 and TRBJ2-1; D gene unclear. The CDR3 has 15 residues. Deletions cut 6 bases from V and 4 bases from J, with 16 bases between. Per the germline V gene, CDR1 is MNHEY and CDR2 is SVGEGT. Written as DNA, the CDR3 is TGTGCCAGCAGCCCAGACACCCTACCTTACAATGAGCAGTTCTTC. Protein product: CASSPDTLPYNEQFF.

In the case of this clonotype: This beta chain lies outside the target of a library built for alpha chains; its clone size means little. The V and J genes are TRBV5-1 and TRBJ1-5, with TRBD1 identical over 8 bases. Germline lookup yields CDR1 SGHRS and CDR2 YFSETQ. Trimming took 2 bases from V and 1 from J; bases not matched to a gene: 2. The CDR3 runs 15 residues. CDR3 coding DNA: TGCGCCAGCAGCTTCGGACAGGGAAGCAATCAGCCCCAGCATTTT. Translating it yields CASSFGQGSNQPQHF.

This clonotype is classed as medium-sized. This beta chain is an off-target read within a library intended for alpha chains, so its frequency means little. This chain links TRBV7-9 with TRBJ1-2; D gene unclear. V shed 6 bases and J shed 5 bases, with 13 bases lying between them. This CDR3 is 13 amino acids long. Per the germline V gene, CDR1 is SEHNR and CDR2 is FQNEAQ (reference sequence). The chain's CDR3 is CASSPEGPYGYTF. The CDR3 bases are TGTGCCAGCAGTCCAGAGGGTCCATATGGCTACACCTTC. Drawing the rest from reference TRBV7-9 and TRBJ1-2, the complete variable domain is DTGVSQNPRHKITKRGQNVTFRCDPISEHNRLYWYRQTLGQGPEFLTYFQNEAQLEKSRLLSDRFSAERPKGSFSTLEIQRTEQGDSAMYLCASSPEGPYGYTFGSGTRLTVV.

As to this clonotype: This beta chain is an unintended read in a library built for alpha chains; its size means little. The J gene is TRBJ2-3, the V gene TRBV11-2; 9 bases are shared with TRBD2. This CDR3 has 16 residues. J was trimmed by 2 bases and V by 1 base; bases with no gene match: 4. In germline, CDR1 is SGHAT, CDR2 FQNNGV. This chain's CDR3 is CASSLVGGGATDTQYF. The CDR3 DNA follows: TGTGCCAGCAGCTTAGTTGGCGGGGGGGCCACAGATACGCAGTATTTT.

To note about this clonotype: Being off target in a library aimed at alpha chains, this beta chain has a size of little meaning. This chain uses TRBV20-1 with TRBJ2-7, with 7 bases identical to TRBD2. Germline V gene data show CDR1 as DFQATT and CDR2 as SNEGSKA (reference sequence). V shed 2 bases, J shed 3 bases, and the junction held 1 base outside the gene matches. CDR3 size: 12 residues. CDR3: CSARLADYEQYF. The CDR3, as DNA: TGCAGTGCTAGACTAGCGGACTACGAGCAGTACTTC.

This clonotype is medium-sized. The library was built for alpha chains, so this beta chain is an off-target read and its size means little. The CDR3 nucleotides read TGTGCCAGCTCACGACAGGCCTCTTACGAGCAGTACTTC. Encoded protein: CASSRQASYEQYF. The rearrangement uses TRBV7-3 and TRBJ2-7; TRBD1 is a possible D gene (6 bases). Germline loops: CDR1 SGHTA, CDR2 FQGTGA. CDR3 length: 13 residues. V was shortened by 8 bases and J by 4 bases, with 15 bases between the two germline ends.

This clonotype counts as medium-sized (0.01 to 0.1%). This beta chain is an off-target read within a library intended for alpha chains, so its frequency means little. The CDR3 here is CASSYTTGEDTEAFF. CDR3 in DNA: TGTGCCAGCAGTTACACGACAGGGGAGGACACTGAAGCTTTCTTT. The chain couples TRBV6-5 to TRBJ1-1; 8 positions agree with TRBD1. The CDR3 has 15 residues. Germline V CDR1 and CDR2: MNHEY, SVGAGI. After removal of 2 bases from V and 3 bases from J, the junction contained 5 bases not matched to a gene.

About this clonotype: This beta chain is a stray read from a library made for alpha chains; its abundance is not meaningful. CDR3 coding DNA: TGTGCCAGCAGTTTAGTGGTGGAAGAGACCCAGTACTTC. This translates into CASSLVVEETQYF. This chain connects TRBV12-3 or TRBV12-4 to TRBJ2-5, with D hard to call. Trimming removed 1 base from V and 3 bases from J, with 6 bases in between. The CDR3 spans 13 residues.

As to this clonotype: A much larger clone lies a single base off, so this may be a read error. This beta chain is a stray read from a library made for alpha chains; its abundance is not meaningful. The CDR3 protein is CASSYLRSGNTEAFF. CDR3 nucleotide sequence: TGTGCCAGCAGTTACTTGAGATCAGGGAACACTGAAGCTTTCTTT. This chain links TRBV6-5 with TRBJ1-1; no reliable D call. CDR3 length: 15 residues. Germline lookup yields CDR1 MNHEY and CDR2 SVGAGI. Trimming removed 1 base from V and 1 base from J, with 10 bases in between.

This clonotype is medium-sized (0.01 to 0.1%). This beta chain is an off-target read within a library intended for alpha chains, so its frequency means little. The V and J genes are TRBV4-2 and TRBJ2-2, with D unclear. Trimming left V 4 bases short and J 4 bases short, with 10 bases between. This CDR3 comprises 14 residues. Per the germline V gene, CDR1 is LGHNA and CDR2 is YNFKEQ. CDR3 DNA: TGTGCCAGCAGCCCCGGCGCGAGCACCGGGGAGCTGTTTTTT. Translation gives CASSPGASTGELFF.